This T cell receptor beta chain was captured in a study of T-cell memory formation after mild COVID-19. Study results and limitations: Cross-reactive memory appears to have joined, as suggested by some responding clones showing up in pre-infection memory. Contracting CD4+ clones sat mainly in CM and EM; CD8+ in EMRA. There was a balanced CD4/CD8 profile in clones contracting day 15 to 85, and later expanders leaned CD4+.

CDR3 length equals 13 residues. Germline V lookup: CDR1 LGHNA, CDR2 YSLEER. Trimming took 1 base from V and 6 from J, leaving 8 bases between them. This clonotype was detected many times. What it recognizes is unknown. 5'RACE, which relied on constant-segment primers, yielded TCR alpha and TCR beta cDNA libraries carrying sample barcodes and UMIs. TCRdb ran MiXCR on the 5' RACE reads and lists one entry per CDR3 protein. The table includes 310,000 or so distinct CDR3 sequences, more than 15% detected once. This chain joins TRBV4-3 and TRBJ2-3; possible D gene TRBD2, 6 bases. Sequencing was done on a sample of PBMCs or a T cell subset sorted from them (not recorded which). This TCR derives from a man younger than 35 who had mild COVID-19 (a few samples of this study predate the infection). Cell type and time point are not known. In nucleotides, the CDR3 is TGCGCCAGCAGCCAAGGACTAGTCGATACGCAGTATTTT. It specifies CASSQGLVDTQYF.